The 26 T cell receptor beta chains given below trace back to one sample, sequenced in a study of graft-versus-host responses after intestinal transplantation. The table came from immunoSEQ multiplex PCR; TCRdb's copy has only in-frame clones and leaves some out. The data contain tens of thousands of clones, 75% to 95% of them seen just once; the ten biggest clones take up around 0.53%. No antigen has been assigned to these receptors. The starting material was unstimulated CD8+ T cells sorted from spleen or lymph node cells, obtained before intestinal transplant. These receptors originate from a human donor who received an intestinal transplant.

This sequence joins TRBV10-2 and TRBJ1-1, with TRBD1 matching over 9 bases. With 9 bases clipped from V and 4 bases from J, the junction kept 15 bases outside the gene matches. This CDR3 is 16 amino acids long. CDR1 is WSHSY, CDR2 SAAADI, per germline. Here the CDR3 reads CARPGQGRYRGTEAFF. The CDR3 DNA sequence: TGCGCCAGACCGGGACAGGGACGTTATCGAGGCACTGAAGCTTTCTTT.

The rearrangement uses TRBV19 and TRBJ1-2, with TRBD1 matching 9 bases. V was pared by 6 bases and J by 4 bases, with 3 bases of the junction left unmatched. Per germline, CDR1 LNHDA and CDR2 SQIVND (reference sequence). The CDR3 totals 13 residues. The CDR3: CASSPTGGYGYTF. DNA for the CDR3: TGTGCCAGTAGCCCGACAGGGGGCTATGGCTACACCTTC.

The chain has TRBV7-2 and TRBJ2-7, with D perhaps TRBD2 (7 bases). V was clipped by 11 bases and J by 1 base, with 15 bases between them. Germline assignment: CDR1 SGHTA and CDR2 FQGNSA. The CDR3 consists of 13 residues. The CDR3 DNA reads as TGTGCCGGAGAGGGAGGGGGGTCCTACGAGCAGTACTTC. The encoded protein is CAGEGGGSYEQYF.

The rearrangement links TRBV5-4 to TRBJ1-1, with D hard to call. This CDR3 spans 13 amino acids. Germline values: CDR1 SGHNT, CDR2 YYREEE (reference sequence). Between the trimmed V and J ends, which lost 3 bases and 6 bases, there was a span of 12 bases. This CDR3 is CASSWRGMSEAFF. In DNA form, the CDR3 reads TGTGCCAGCAGCTGGCGGGGAATGTCTGAAGCTTTCTTT.

This rearrangement joins TRBV30 to TRBJ1-5; 8 bases agree with TRBD1. Germline V lookup: CDR1 GTSNPN, CDR2 SVGIG (reference sequence). The CDR3 consists of 15 residues. The V and J ends lost 5 bases and 6 bases, in that order; junction bases with no gene match: 12. Here the CDR3 DNA reads TGTGCCTGGTCCGAGGGGGCAGGGGGCCCTCAGCCCCAGCATTTT. This gives the protein CAWSEGAGGPQPQHF.

In this sample, this clone turned up once. J is TRBJ2-2 and V is TRBV4-3, with a weak D call TRBD2 (6 bases). The ends were cut back, 4 bases at V and 6 bases at J, with 21 bases in the middle. Germline loops: CDR1 LGHNA, CDR2 YSLEER. The CDR3 covers 17 residues. This chain's CDR3 is CASSLRRTTGDPGELFF. CDR3 coding DNA: TGCGCCAGCAGCCTACGCCGGACGACGGGGGATCCCGGGGAGCTGTTTTTT.

This rearrangement joins TRBV6-5 to TRBJ2-5; D perhaps matches TRBD1 (7 bases). The CDR3 has 14 residues. Germline V gene data show CDR1 as MNHEY and CDR2 as SVGAGI. V gave up 0 bases and J gave up 5 bases, with 10 bases separating them. CDR3 in amino acids: CASSYSTGRETQYF. The DNA for the CDR3 is TGTGCCAGCAGTTACTCGACAGGGAGGGAGACCCAGTACTTC.

The chain combines TRBV19 with TRBJ2-3; 8 bases align to TRBD2. The CDR3 totals 17 residues. Germline loops: CDR1 LNHDA, CDR2 SQIVND (reference sequence). Trimming at V came to 6 bases and at J to 5 bases, leaving 16 bases not matched to a gene. CDR3 coding DNA: TGTGCCAGTAGCTCACTCCCGGGACTAGAAGCGAGAGATACGCAGTATTTT. It codes for CASSSLPGLEARDTQYF.

This chain links TRBV9 with TRBJ2-7; 7 bases agree with TRBD2. The germline V gene encodes CDR1 SGDLS and CDR2 YYNGEE. This CDR3 has 14 amino acids. Trimming at V came to 3 bases and at J to 0 bases, leaving 3 bases not matched to a gene. The CDR3 DNA sequence: TGTGCCAGCAGCGGCCGGGACTACTCCTACGAGCAGTACTTC. Translating gives CASSGRDYSYEQYF. The variable domain in full, with the rest retrieved from reference TRBV9 and TRBJ2-7, is DSGVTQTPKHLITATGQRVTLRCSPRSGDLSVYWYQQSLDQGLQFLIQYYNGEERAKGNILERFSAQQFPDLHSELNLSSLELGDSALYFCASSGRDYSYEQYFGPGTRLTVT.

The rearrangement uses TRBV27 and TRBJ1-1; D gene ambiguous. The V end was cut by 8 bases, the J end by 7 bases, with 17 bases between. The CDR3 is made up of 13 amino acids. In germline, CDR1 is MNHEY, CDR2 SMNVEV (reference sequence). CDR3 DNA: TGTGCCAGCGGACCCGGTTGGGCGGGTGAAGCTTTCTTT. Protein product: CASGPGWAGEAFF.

The rearrangement joins TRBV10-1 to TRBJ2-5; the match to TRBD1 covers 7 bases. This CDR3 has 14 amino acids. Germline CDR1 reads WNHNN; CDR2 reads SYGVQD (reference sequence). V was pared by 2 bases and J by 5 bases, with 5 bases of the junction left unmatched. CDR3 in DNA: TGCGCCAGCAGTGAGACAGGGGTTGGGGAGACCCAGTACTTC. This translates into CASSETGVGETQYF.

The V gene is TRBV5-6, the J gene TRBJ2-7; TRBD1 aligns across 9 bases. Germline V gene lookup returns CDR1 SGHDT and CDR2 YYEEEE. The J segment lost 1 base and the V segment lost 5 bases, leaving 4 bases of the junction unmatched. The CDR3 totals 14 residues. The CDR3 region has the DNA TGTGCCAGCAGTGAGGGACAGGGATCCTACGAGCAGTACTTC. This gives the protein CASSEGQGSYEQYF.

The chain couples TRBV4-1 to TRBJ2-1, with 12 bases matching TRBD2. Germline lookup yields CDR1 MGHRA and CDR2 YSYEKL. This CDR3 is 19 amino acids long. J gave up 5 bases and V 0 bases, and 11 bases lay outside the gene matches. In nucleotides, the CDR3 is TGCGCCAGCAGCCAAGATTCACTAGCGGGGGGACATTCCAACAATGAGCAGTTCTTC. Translation: CASSQDSLAGGHSNNEQFF.

V and J are TRBV5-1 and TRBJ1-1, with 8 bases fitting TRBD1. Looked up from germline, CDR1 is SGHRS and CDR2 is YFSETQ. The CDR3 totals 13 residues. V trimming: 4 bases; J trimming: 6 bases; junction bases outside the gene matches: 5. CDR3 nucleotides: TGCGCCAGCAGCCCAACGACAGGGGCTGAAGCTTTCTTT. Its protein product is CASSPTTGAEAFF.

The gene calls are TRBV19 and TRBJ2-7, with D tentatively TRBD2 (6 bases). Looked up from germline, CDR1 is LNHDA and CDR2 is SQIVND (reference sequence). Trimming took 2 bases from V and 6 from J, leaving 14 bases between them. The CDR3 sequence is 14 residues long. CDR3 DNA sequence: TGTGCCAGTAGTATAACCCCCGGGGGTTCCGAGCAGTACTTC. It encodes CASSITPGGSEQYF.

This chain joins TRBV15 and TRBJ2-7, with 9 bases fitting TRBD1. With V trimmed by 3 bases and J by 5 bases, 5 bases remained unmatched. The CDR3 is 14 residues long. Germline V lookup: CDR1 LNHNV, CDR2 YYDKDF (reference sequence). DNA for the CDR3: TGTGCCACCAGCAGCGACAGGGGGGCCAACGAGCAGTACTTC. Protein: CATSSDRGANEQYF.

This chain uses TRBV11-2 with TRBJ2-7; D is unresolved. The germline V gene has CDR1 SGHAT and CDR2 FQNNGV. The V end was cut by 7 bases, the J end by 3 bases, with 10 bases between. The CDR3 consists of 12 residues. CDR3 residues: CASTNQVYEQYF. CDR3 in DNA: TGTGCCAGCACAAACCAGGTCTACGAGCAGTACTTC.

The V and J genes are TRBV10-2 and TRBJ2-7; D possibly corresponds to TRBD2 (6 bases). Trimming cost V 3 bases and J 7 bases, with 10 bases left between them. Germline CDR1 WSHSY, CDR2 SAAADI. This CDR3 spans 12 amino acids. CDR3 DNA sequence: TGCGCCAGCAGTGACGTCGGGGGTGAGCAGTACTTC. Translation gives CASSDVGGEQYF.

As regards this clone: Compared with germline, one end of the junction differs, possibly owing to a read error. The chain uses TRBV5-6 and TRBJ1-2; 8 nucleotides line up with TRBD1. Germline CDR1 SGHDT, CDR2 YYEEEE. There are 13 residues in the CDR3. CDR3 nucleotides: TGTGCCAGCAGTTTGGACAGGGAAAATCGCTACACCTTC. It translates to CASSLDRENRYTF.

The V and J genes are TRBV6-6 and TRBJ1-1, with D possibly TRBD1 on 5 matching bases. Germline-derived CDR1 and CDR2 are MNHNY and SVGAGI (reference sequence). Trimming left V 6 bases short and J 7 bases short, with 12 bases between. The CDR3 spans 12 residues. The CDR3 nucleotides are TGTGCCAGCAGGGGCACAGGCGATGAAGCTTTCTTT. It translates to CASRGTGDEAFF.

This sequence joins TRBV9 and TRBJ2-2; the D is unclear. Germline V lookup: CDR1 SGDLS, CDR2 YYNGEE. This CDR3 region has 14 residues. The ends were cut back, 0 bases at V and 4 bases at J, with 7 bases in the middle. This CDR3 is CASSVDTSTGELFF. CDR3 sequence (DNA): TGTGCCAGCAGCGTAGACACCTCCACCGGGGAGCTGTTTTTT.

The gene calls are TRBV4-1 and TRBJ2-1, with 8 positions matching TRBD2. Per germline, CDR1 MGHRA and CDR2 YSYEKL. CDR3 size: 16 residues. J lost 2 bases, V lost 0 bases, and 3 bases had no gene match. The chain's CDR3 is CASSQDRREAYNEQFF. DNA of the CDR3: TGCGCCAGCAGCCAAGATAGGCGGGAGGCCTACAATGAGCAGTTCTTC.

This chain links TRBV4-1 with TRBJ1-1; D unclear. Trimming left V 2 bases short and J 5 bases short, with 12 bases between. Germline CDR1 and CDR2: MGHRA and YSYEKL. The CDR3 has 14 residues. The CDR3 sequence is CASSQREEETEAFF. In DNA, the CDR3 is TGCGCCAGCAGCCAAAGGGAGGAGGAGACTGAAGCTTTCTTT.

The chain has TRBV5-1 and TRBJ1-5; 8 nucleotides line up with TRBD1. The junction had 7 bases not matched to a gene; V was cut back by 5 bases and J by 3 bases. The germline CDR1 and CDR2 sequences are SGHRS and YFSETQ. This CDR3 spans 15 amino acids. In DNA, the CDR3 is TGCGCCAGCAGGGCGACAGGGGAGAACAATCAGCCCCAGCATTTT. This codes for CASRATGENNQPQHF. The full variable domain, rest sourced from reference TRBV5-1 and TRBJ1-5, is KAGVTQTPRYLIKTRGQQVTLSCSPISGHRSVSWYQQTPGQGLQFLFEYFSETQRNKGNFPGRFSGRQFSNSRSEMNVSTLELGDSALYLCASRATGENNQPQHFGDGTRLSIL.

V is TRBV5-6 and J is TRBJ2-2; a weak D match, TRBD1 (7 bases). This CDR3 is 15 amino acids long. CDR1 SGHDT and CDR2 YYEEEE come from the germline V gene. Trimming took 4 bases from V and 8 from J, leaving 18 bases between them. The CDR3 sequence: CASSLRQGLGGELFF. The CDR3 DNA reads as TGTGCCAGCAGCCTCCGACAGGGACTGGGGGGGGAGCTGTTTTTT.

The chain couples TRBV9 to TRBJ2-7; D is unclear. Trimming pared 0 bases from V and 2 bases from J, leaving 9 bases between. This CDR3 has 14 amino acids. Per germline, CDR1 SGDLS and CDR2 YYNGEE. This CDR3 is CASSVDQATYEQYF. CDR3 bases: TGTGCCAGCAGCGTAGACCAAGCTACCTACGAGCAGTACTTC.